The 16 T cell receptor beta chains below come from one sample, sequenced in a study of blood T cell repertoires in COVID-19. The data were produced by immunoSEQ multiplex PCR, yet TCRdb's version contains in-frame clones alone and is incomplete. The table includes about 110,000 clones, under 90% detected once. Sequenced material: peripheral blood. These receptors were collected from a woman in her forties or fifties with acute or convalescent COVID-19.

This chain links TRBV2 with TRBJ2-7, with 8 bases fitting TRBD1. V trimming: 4 bases; J trimming: 3 bases; junction bases outside the gene matches: 5. The length of the CDR3 is 14 residues. Germline loops: CDR1 SNHLY, CDR2 FYNNEI. In DNA, the CDR3 is TGTGCCAGCAGTGTAACAGGGGGAGGCTACGAGCAGTACTTC. The encoded protein is CASSVTGGGYEQYF.

This sequence joins TRBV9 and TRBJ2-7, with 7 bases that match TRBD2. Trimming removed 6 bases from V and 5 bases from J; junction bases left unmatched: 17. Germline V gene sequence: CDR1 SGDLS, CDR2 YYNGEE. The CDR3 runs 16 residues. As DNA, the CDR3 is TGTGCCAGCACCGCTCGGGTGGGAGCGGGGAGGGACGAGCAGTACTTC. Translated: CASTARVGAGRDEQYF.

The V gene is TRBV6-6, the J gene TRBJ1-1; the D gene is possibly TRBD1 (6 bases). From germline, CDR1 is MNHNY and CDR2 SVGAGI (reference sequence). Trimming removed 5 bases from V and 0 bases from J, with 19 bases in between. CDR3 length equals 17 residues. CDR3 bases: TGTGCCAGCAGTCAGGGACACGCGGCTTTATTGAACACTGAAGCTTTCTTT. This codes for CASSQGHAALLNTEAFF.

This chain connects TRBV10-2 to TRBJ2-2; the D gene is possibly TRBD2 (6 bases). This CDR3 is 13 amino acids long. Trimming left V 7 bases short and J 7 bases short, with 13 bases between. Germline V gene lookup returns CDR1 WSHSY and CDR2 SAAADI. CDR3 region: CASTDPGGGELFF. The CDR3 bases are TGCGCCAGCACTGACCCCGGGGGCGGGGAGCTGTTTTTT.

The chain recombines TRBV12-3 or TRBV12-4 with TRBJ2-1; a weak D match, TRBD1 (6 bases). The CDR3 spans 11 residues. The V end was cut by 6 bases, the J end by 10 bases, with 10 bases between. CDR3 nucleotide sequence: TGTGCCAGCAGCAGGGGTGGCGAGCAGTTCTTC. The encoded protein is CASSRGGEQFF.

In this sample, this clone turned up a few times. V is TRBV29-1 and J is TRBJ1-4; D uncertain. Between the trimmed V and J ends, which lost 6 bases and 6 bases, there was a span of 14 bases. Germline CDR1 is SQVTM and CDR2 is ANQGSEA. The CDR3 runs 13 residues. CDR3 amino acids: CSVKQQSDEKLFF. The CDR3, as DNA: TGCAGCGTGAAACAGCAGTCTGATGAAAAACTGTTTTTT.

J is TRBJ1-5 and V is TRBV18; D remains ambiguous. This CDR3 is built from 13 residues. Germline assignment: CDR1 KGHSH and CDR2 LQKENI. V lost 3 bases and J lost 5, with 8 bases in between. CDR3 DNA sequence: TGTGCCAGCTCACCGCGGGAGGATCAGCCCCAGCATTTT. Translating gives CASSPREDQPQHF.

The gene calls are TRBV7-9 and TRBJ1-4, with a weak D call TRBD1 (5 bases). This CDR3 comprises 12 residues. With 3 bases removed from V and 12 bases from J, the gap between germline ends came to 11 bases. The germline gives CDR1 SEHNR, CDR2 FQNEAQ (reference sequence). The CDR3 sequence is CASSLGHGELFF. Here the CDR3 DNA reads TGTGCCAGCAGCTTGGGGCACGGTGAACTGTTTTTT.

The rearrangement links TRBV14 to TRBJ2-1, with a tentative D call TRBD2 (5 bases). CDR3 length: 14 amino acids. CDR1 and CDR2 (germline): SGHDN, FVKESK. Between the trimmed V and J ends, which lost 2 bases and 7 bases, there was a span of 12 bases. This CDR3 is CASSQSSSLNEQFF. The CDR3, as DNA: TGTGCCAGCAGCCAATCCTCTAGCCTAAATGAGCAGTTCTTC.

The chain has TRBV5-8 and TRBJ1-1; 7 positions match TRBD1. J gave up 7 bases and V 3 bases, and 6 bases lay outside the gene matches. The CDR3 has 13 amino acids. Germline V lookup: CDR1 SGHTS, CDR2 YDEGEE. CDR3: CASSSNRDSEAFF. CDR3 nucleotides: TGTGCCAGCAGCTCGAACCGGGACAGTGAAGCTTTCTTT.

The chain links TRBV30 to TRBJ2-3, with 10 positions matching TRBD2. Germline CDR1 reads GTSNPN; CDR2 reads SVGIG (reference sequence). Unmatched junction bases numbered 6, after V lost 3 bases and J lost 3 bases. The CDR3 extends over 15 amino acids. CDR3 sequence (DNA): TGTGCCTGGAGGAAACTAGCGGGGAGAACAGATACGCAGTATTTT. It is translated as CAWRKLAGRTDTQYF.

V and J are TRBV19 and TRBJ2-5; tentative D call: TRBD1 (6 bases). V lost 5 bases, J lost 3 bases, and 10 bases lay in between. The CDR3 extends over 13 amino acids. Germline CDR1 is LNHDA and CDR2 is SQIVND (reference sequence). CDR3 sequence reads: CASSPTGEETQYF. CDR3 coding DNA: TGTGCCAGTAGTCCGACAGGAGAAGAGACCCAGTACTTC. The whole variable domain, remainder taken from reference TRBV19 and TRBJ2-5, is DGGITQSPKYLFRKEGQNVTLSCEQNLNHDAMYWYRQDPGQGLRLIYYSQIVNDFQKGDIAEGYSVSREKKESFPLTVTSAQKNPTAFYLCASSPTGEETQYFGPGTRLLVL.

This clone was recorded a few times. The chain carries TRBV11-2 and TRBJ1-3; D uncertain. Trimming cost V 7 bases and J 4 bases, with 11 bases left between them. The length of the CDR3 is 13 residues. Germline values: CDR1 SGHAT, CDR2 FQNNGV. The CDR3 DNA reads TGTGCCAGCACCTCGATGGCCGGAAACACCATATATTTT. Amino acid sequence: CASTSMAGNTIYF.

The chain carries TRBV6-2 or TRBV6-3 and TRBJ2-5, with TRBD2 matching over 7 bases. The CDR3 extends over 16 amino acids. In germline, CDR1 is MNHEY, CDR2 SVGEGT. V gave up 6 bases and J gave up 1 base; unmatched junction bases: 11. The CDR3, as DNA: TGTGCCAGCAGCTTCGGAGAGGGACTAATCCAAGAGACCCAGTACTTC. Protein product: CASSFGEGLIQETQYF.

The rearrangement joins TRBV7-2 to TRBJ1-1; D is uncertain. CDR1 SGHTA and CDR2 FQGNSA come from the germline V gene. The ends were cut back, 4 bases at V and 10 bases at J, with 13 bases in the middle. There are 12 residues in the CDR3. CDR3 residues: CASSSAGRAAFF. The CDR3 coding sequence is TGTGCCAGCAGCTCGGCGGGGAGGGCAGCTTTCTTT.

The chain couples TRBV5-1 to TRBJ2-7, with 12 positions matching TRBD2. CDR1 SGHRS and CDR2 YFSETQ come from the germline V gene. The CDR3 runs 16 residues. J lost 4 bases, V lost 0 bases, and 5 bases had no gene match. CDR3 bases: TGCGCCAGCAGCTTGGTGGGGGGGACTAGCGGGTACGAGCAGTACTTC. Protein: CASSLVGGTSGYEQYF.